The 4 T cell receptor beta chains reported below all come from one sample, sequenced in a study of CD8 T cells in Susac syndrome. Random hexamers primed reverse transcription of about 0.5 to 1 ug RNA. Using its own MiXCR run on the immunoSEQ multiplex PCR reads, TCRdb lists one record per CDR3 protein. This sample has about 130,000 distinct CDR3 sequences, with about 95% found just once. The sequencing input was CD4+ T cells from PBMCs. Receptors were obtained from a human donor with multiple sclerosis.

The chain employs TRBV20-1 and TRBJ1-5; 7 bases align to TRBD1. V gave up 2 bases and J gave up 4 bases; unmatched junction bases: 5. Germline V gene data show CDR1 as DFQATT and CDR2 as SNEGSKA (reference sequence). The CDR3 sequence is 14 residues long. CDR3 region: CSARITGVNQPQHF. In DNA, the CDR3 is TGCAGTGCTAGAATAACAGGGGTAAATCAGCCCCAGCATTTT.

This chain links TRBV4-1 with TRBJ2-5; unclear D gene. The CDR3 sequence is 13 residues long. V was clipped by 0 bases and J by 6 bases, with 8 bases between them. The V gene's germline CDR1 is MGHRA and CDR2 YSYEKL. CDR3 sequence reads: CASSQDLEKTQYF. CDR3 DNA: TGCGCCAGCAGCCAAGACCTGGAGAAGACCCAGTACTTC.

The chain links TRBV6-1 to TRBJ2-5; D unclear. The germline V gene has CDR1 MNHNS and CDR2 SASEGT. V gave up 6 bases and J gave up 3 bases, with 11 bases separating them. This CDR3 has 13 amino acids. The CDR3 protein is CASSAQKKETQYF. The CDR3 DNA reads as TGTGCCAGCAGCGCACAGAAAAAAGAGACCCAGTACTTC.

The chain joins TRBV19 to TRBJ1-1, with 10 bases that match TRBD1. V lost 4 bases to trimming and J lost 4 bases; unmatched junction nucleotides: 6. Per the germline V gene, CDR1 is LNHDA and CDR2 is SQIVND (reference sequence). The CDR3 spans 15 residues. The CDR3 reads CASSTPDRGVTEAFF. CDR3 nucleotides: TGTGCCAGTAGTACCCCGGACAGGGGGGTCACTGAAGCTTTCTTT.